The clone carrying this TCR beta chain was recorded at least ten times. The antigen is undetermined. This record comes from a study of T cells in Graves' hyperthyroidism and ophthalmopathy. Study findings and constraints: Blood samples included most of the expanded thyroid clonotypes exceeding 0.001. The model foresaw ophthalmopathy a median approximately 6.1 months prior to onset.

Stability of Graves' hyperthyroidism was defined as absent ophthalmopathy progression within 18 months. A patient was excluded if there was uncontrolled infection, other autoimmune disease, pregnancy or lactation. From germline, CDR1 is SGHRS and CDR2 YFSETQ. The CDR3 totals 14 residues. V lost 2 bases, J lost 0 bases, and 8 bases lay in between. Amplified regions were TCR beta CDR3 sequences from RNA transcripts. The TCR CDR3 first-round RT-PCR relied on the HTBI primer set. TCRdb re-analysed the multiplex PCR reads in MiXCR, keeping a single row per CDR3 protein. This sample has a few hundred thousand distinct CDR3 sequences, with less than 25% found just once.

The sequence was collected from a man younger than 30 with Graves' hyperthyroidism. The sequencing sample was made of blood. The chain is built from TRBV5-1 and TRBJ2-5; D gene uncertain. CDR3 amino acids: CASSLGWYQETQYF. The CDR3 DNA is TGCGCCAGCAGCTTAGGCTGGTACCAAGAGACCCAGTACTTC. Complete variable domain (other parts from reference TRBV5-1 and TRBJ2-5): KAGVTQTPRYLIKTRGQQVTLSCSPISGHRSVSWYQQTPGQGLQFLFEYFSETQRNKGNFPGRFSGRQFSNSRSEMNVSTLELGDSALYLCASSLGWYQETQYFGPGTRLLVL.